The present T cell receptor beta chain was sequenced within a study of blood T cell repertoires in COVID-19. Across the whole study: Spain, Italy and the United States supplied samples that represented acute and convalescent COVID-19. Nucleic acid was either cDNA or gDNA, and it came from T cells, B-cell-depleted T cells, or PBMCs.

The CDR3 has 18 residues. CDR1 and CDR2 from the germline V gene are SGHRS and YFSETQ. The junction had 2 bases not matched to a gene; V was cut back by 0 bases and J by 1 base. Methods used by the authors: Scientists estimated how many nucleated cells there were by amplifying reference gene primers. The assay was immunoSEQ multiplex PCR, and TCRdb's table has in-frame clones only and misses some. From that table come the V and J calls and clone size; the DNA was used to work out D and trimming. Among about 160,000 clones listed, 85% were seen once. Sequenced input: peripheral blood. This TCR was sampled from a human donor with acute or convalescent COVID-19. The donor label of this sample is uncertain. The genes are TRBV5-1 and TRBJ2-1; TRBD2 matches 15 bases. In nucleotides, the CDR3 is TGCGCCAGCAGCTTGGCGGGACTAGCGGGGGGTTCCTACAATGAGCAGTTCTTC. It yields the protein CASSLAGLAGGSYNEQFF.